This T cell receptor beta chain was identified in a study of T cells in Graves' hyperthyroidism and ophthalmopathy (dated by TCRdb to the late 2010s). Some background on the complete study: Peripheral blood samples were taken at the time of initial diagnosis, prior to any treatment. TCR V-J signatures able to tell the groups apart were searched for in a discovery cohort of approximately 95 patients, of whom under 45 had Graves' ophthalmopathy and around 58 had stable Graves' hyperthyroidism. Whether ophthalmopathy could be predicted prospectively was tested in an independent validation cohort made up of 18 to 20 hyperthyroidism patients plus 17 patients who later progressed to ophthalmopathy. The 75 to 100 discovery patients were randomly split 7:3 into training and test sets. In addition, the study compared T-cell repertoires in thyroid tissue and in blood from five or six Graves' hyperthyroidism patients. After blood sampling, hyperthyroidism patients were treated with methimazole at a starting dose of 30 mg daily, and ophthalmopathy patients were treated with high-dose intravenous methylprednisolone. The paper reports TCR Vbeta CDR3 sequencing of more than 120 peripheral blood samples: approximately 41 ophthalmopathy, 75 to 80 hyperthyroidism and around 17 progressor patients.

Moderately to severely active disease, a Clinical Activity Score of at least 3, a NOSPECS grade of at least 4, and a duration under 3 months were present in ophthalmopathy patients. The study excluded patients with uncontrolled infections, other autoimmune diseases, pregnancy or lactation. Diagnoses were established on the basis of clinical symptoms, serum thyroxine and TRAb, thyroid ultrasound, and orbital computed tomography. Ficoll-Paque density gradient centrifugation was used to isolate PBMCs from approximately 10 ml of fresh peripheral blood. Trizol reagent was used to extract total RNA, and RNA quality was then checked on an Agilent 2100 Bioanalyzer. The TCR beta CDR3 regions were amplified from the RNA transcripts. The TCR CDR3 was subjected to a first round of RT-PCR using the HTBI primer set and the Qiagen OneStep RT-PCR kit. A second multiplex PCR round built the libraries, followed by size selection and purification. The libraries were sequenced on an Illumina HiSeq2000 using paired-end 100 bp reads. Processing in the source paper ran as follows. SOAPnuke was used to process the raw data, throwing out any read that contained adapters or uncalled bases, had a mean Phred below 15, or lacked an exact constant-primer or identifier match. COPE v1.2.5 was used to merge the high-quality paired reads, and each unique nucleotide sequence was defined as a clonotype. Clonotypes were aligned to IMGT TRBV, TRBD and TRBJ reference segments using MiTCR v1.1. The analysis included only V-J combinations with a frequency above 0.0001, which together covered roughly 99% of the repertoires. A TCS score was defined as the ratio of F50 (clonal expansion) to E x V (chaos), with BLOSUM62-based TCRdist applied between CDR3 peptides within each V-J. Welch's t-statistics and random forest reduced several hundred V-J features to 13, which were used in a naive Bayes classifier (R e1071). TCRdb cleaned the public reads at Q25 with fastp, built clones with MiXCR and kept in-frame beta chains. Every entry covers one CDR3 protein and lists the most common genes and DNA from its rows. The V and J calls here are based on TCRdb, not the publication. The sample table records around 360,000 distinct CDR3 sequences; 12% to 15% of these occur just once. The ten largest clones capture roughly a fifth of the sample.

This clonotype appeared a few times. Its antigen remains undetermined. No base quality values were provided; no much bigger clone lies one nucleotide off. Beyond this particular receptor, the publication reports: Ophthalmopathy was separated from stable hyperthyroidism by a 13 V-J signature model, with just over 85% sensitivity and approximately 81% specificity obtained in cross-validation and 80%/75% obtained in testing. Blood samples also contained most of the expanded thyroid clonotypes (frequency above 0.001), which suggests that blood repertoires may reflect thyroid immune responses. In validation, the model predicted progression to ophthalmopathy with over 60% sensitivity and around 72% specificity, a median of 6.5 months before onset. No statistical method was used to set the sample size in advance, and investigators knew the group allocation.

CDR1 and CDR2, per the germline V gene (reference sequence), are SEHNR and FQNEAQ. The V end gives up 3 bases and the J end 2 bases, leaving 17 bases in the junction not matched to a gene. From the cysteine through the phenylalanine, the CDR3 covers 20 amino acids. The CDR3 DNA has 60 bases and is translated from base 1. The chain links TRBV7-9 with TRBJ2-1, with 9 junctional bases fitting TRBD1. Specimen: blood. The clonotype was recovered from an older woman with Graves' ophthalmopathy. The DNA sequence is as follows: TGTGCCAGCAGCTTGCGGGACAGGGTGTCGTCGAGCGCGCCCTACAATGAGCAGTTCTTC. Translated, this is CASSLRDRVSSSAPYNEQFF.